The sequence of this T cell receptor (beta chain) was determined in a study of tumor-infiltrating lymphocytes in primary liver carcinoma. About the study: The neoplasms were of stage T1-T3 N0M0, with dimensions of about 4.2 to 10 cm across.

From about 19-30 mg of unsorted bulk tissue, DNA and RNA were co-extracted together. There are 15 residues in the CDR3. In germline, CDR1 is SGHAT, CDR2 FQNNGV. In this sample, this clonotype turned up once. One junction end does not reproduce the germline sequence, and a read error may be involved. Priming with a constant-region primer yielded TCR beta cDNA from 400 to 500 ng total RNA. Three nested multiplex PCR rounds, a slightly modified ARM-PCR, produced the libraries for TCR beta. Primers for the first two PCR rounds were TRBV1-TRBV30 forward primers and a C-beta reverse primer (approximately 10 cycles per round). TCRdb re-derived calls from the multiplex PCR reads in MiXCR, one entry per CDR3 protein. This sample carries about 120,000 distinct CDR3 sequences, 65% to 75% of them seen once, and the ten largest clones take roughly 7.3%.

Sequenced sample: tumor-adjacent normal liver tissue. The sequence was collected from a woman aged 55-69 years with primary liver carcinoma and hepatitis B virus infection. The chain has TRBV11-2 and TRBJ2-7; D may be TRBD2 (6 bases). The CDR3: CAGSRSGPSSYEQYF. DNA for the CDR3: TGTGCCGGCAGCCGGAGCGGGCCTTCCTCTTATGAGCAGTACTTC.